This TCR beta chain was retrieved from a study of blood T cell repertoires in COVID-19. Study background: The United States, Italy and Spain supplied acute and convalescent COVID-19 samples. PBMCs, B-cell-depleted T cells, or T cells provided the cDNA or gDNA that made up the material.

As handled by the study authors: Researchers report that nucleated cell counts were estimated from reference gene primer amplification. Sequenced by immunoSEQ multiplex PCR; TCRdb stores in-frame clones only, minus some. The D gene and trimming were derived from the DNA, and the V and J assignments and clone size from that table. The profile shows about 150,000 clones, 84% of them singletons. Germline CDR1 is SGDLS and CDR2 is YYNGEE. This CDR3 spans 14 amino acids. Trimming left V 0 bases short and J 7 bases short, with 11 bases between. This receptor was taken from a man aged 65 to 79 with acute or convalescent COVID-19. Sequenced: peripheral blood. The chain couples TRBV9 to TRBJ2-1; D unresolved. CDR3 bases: TGTGCCAGCAGCGTAGTAGACTTATGGAATGAGCAGTTCTTC. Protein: CASSVVDLWNEQFF.